Each of the 14 T cell receptor beta chains below was sequenced from the same sample in a study of CD8 T cells in Susac syndrome. RNA in amounts of about 0.5 to 1 ug was reverse transcribed with random hexamers. TCRdb called the immunoSEQ multiplex PCR reads again in MiXCR, with one record for every CDR3 protein. Altogether 170,000 or so distinct CDR3 sequences are present, approximately 93% being singletons, with the ten largest covering approximately 0.09%. Sequencing used CD4+ T cells from PBMCs. These receptors were collected from a human donor with multiple sclerosis.

The CDR3 nucleotides are TGTGCCAGCTCACCAGGAGTCCGGGACAGGGACCGGCGGAGGGGCTACACCTTC. Translated, it gives CASSPGVRDRDRRRGYTF. The rearrangement links TRBV18 to TRBJ1-2, with TRBD1 identical over 9 bases. CDR3 length: 18 amino acids. The germline gives CDR1 KGHSH, CDR2 LQKENI. J lost 8 bases, V lost 2 bases, and 18 bases had no gene match.

V is TRBV2 and J is TRBJ1-5, with 10 positions matching TRBD1. Losses at the gene ends were 5 bases for V and 3 bases for J; bases not matched to a gene: 7. The CDR3 is made up of 16 amino acids. The germline V gene encodes CDR1 SNHLY and CDR2 FYNNEI. The CDR3 region is CASSSGTGDFNQPQHF. The CDR3 region has the DNA TGTGCCAGCAGTTCCGGGACAGGGGACTTCAATCAGCCCCAGCATTTT.

The genes are TRBV30 and TRBJ1-2, with D uncertain. This CDR3 is built from 12 residues. Trimming pared 8 bases from V and 9 bases from J, leaving 19 bases between. Germline V lookup: CDR1 GTSNPN, CDR2 SVGIG (reference sequence). The CDR3 region has the DNA TGTGCCCTGGAAGAGGGCCATAAGAGCTACACCTTC. Translated, it gives CALEEGHKSYTF.

The chain links TRBV18 to TRBJ1-3; D is unclear. CDR1 KGHSH and CDR2 LQKENI come from the germline V gene. CDR3 length: 16 residues. The germline V and J ends were trimmed by 2 bases and 4 bases, with 15 bases remaining between them. CDR3 amino acids: CASSPGQEGTGNTIYF. CDR3 sequence (DNA): TGTGCCAGCTCACCAGGGCAAGAGGGAACCGGAAACACCATATATTTT.

This sequence joins TRBV5-1 and TRBJ2-7; 7 bases line up with TRBD2. The CDR3 has 14 amino acids. From germline, CDR1 is SGHRS and CDR2 YFSETQ. J lost 3 bases, V lost 3 bases, and 6 bases had no gene match. The CDR3 nucleotides are TGCGCCAGCAGCTCCCAGGGAGGGGTCTACGAGCAGTACTTC. It encodes CASSSQGGVYEQYF.

The chain links TRBV6-2 or TRBV6-3 to TRBJ2-7; D call uncertain. The CDR3 totals 11 residues. Trimming shortened V by 10 bases and J by 3 bases, and 10 bases separated the two germline ends. Germline lookup yields CDR1 MNHEY and CDR2 SVGEGT. The CDR3 is CATADHYEQYF. The CDR3 DNA sequence: TGTGCCACAGCAGATCACTACGAGCAGTACTTC.

The chain carries TRBV6-5 and TRBJ2-7; 9 positions agree with TRBD1. Unmatched junction bases numbered 5, after V lost 6 bases and J lost 2 bases. The CDR3 has 14 amino acids. Germline CDR1 is MNHEY and CDR2 is SVGAGI. The CDR3 loop reads CASRPWTGAYEQYF. The CDR3 DNA sequence: TGTGCCAGCAGACCGTGGACAGGGGCCTACGAGCAGTACTTC.

The chain couples TRBV29-1 to TRBJ1-4; D perhaps matches TRBD1 (6 bases). V lost 7 bases, J lost 8 bases, and 11 bases lay in between. Germline V lookup: CDR1 SQVTM, CDR2 ANQGSEA. This CDR3 contains 11 residues. CDR3 residues: CSGGHEEKLFF. DNA of the CDR3: TGCAGCGGGGGACACGAGGAAAAACTGTTTTTT.

The chain recombines TRBV5-6 with TRBJ2-2; D gene uncertain. This CDR3 spans 14 amino acids. V lost 0 bases and J lost 5, with 8 bases in between. The germline gives CDR1 SGHDT, CDR2 YYEEEE. The CDR3 bases are TGTGCCAGCAGCTTGGTAGCAGGTACCGGGGAGCTGTTTTTT. Translating gives CASSLVAGTGELFF.

The chain couples TRBV9 to TRBJ2-5; D call uncertain. Trimming took off 4 bases at V and 5 bases at J, with 12 bases between the two ends. CDR1 and CDR2 (germline): SGDLS, YYNGEE. The CDR3 is 13 residues long. The chain's CDR3 is CASSIGPVETQYF. CDR3 in DNA: TGTGCCAGCAGCATTGGACCTGTGGAGACCCAGTACTTC.

This chain links TRBV9 with TRBJ1-5, with D possibly TRBD1 on 5 matching bases. V was trimmed by 0 bases and J by 0 bases, leaving 7 bases between them. Germline V gene lookup returns CDR1 SGDLS and CDR2 YYNGEE. This CDR3 contains 15 residues. CDR3: CASSVEGYSNQPQHF. The CDR3 bases are TGTGCCAGCAGCGTAGAGGGGTATAGCAATCAGCCCCAGCATTTT.

Only a few counts were recorded for this clonotype. J is TRBJ2-3 and V is TRBV7-2; possibly TRBD2 for D (5 bases). The CDR3 is 13 amino acids. Germline V gene lookup returns CDR1 SGHTA and CDR2 FQGNSA. V lost 6 bases to trimming and J lost 1 base, with 8 bases between them. CDR3 DNA sequence: TGTGCCAGCAGGAGAGCGGGCACAGATACGCAGTATTTT. Amino acids: CASRRAGTDTQYF.

The chain joins TRBV28 to TRBJ1-4; 8 bases fit TRBD1. The CDR3 contains 16 residues. The V segment lost 5 bases and the J segment 8 bases; nucleotides outside the gene matches: 13. CDR1 and CDR2 (germline): MDHEN, SYDVKM. CDR3 DNA sequence: TGTGCCAGCAGTACGTCCTCCGGGACAGGTCGGGAAAAACTGTTTTTT. Encoded protein: CASSTSSGTGREKLFF.

The V call is TRBV6-2 or TRBV6-3, the J call TRBJ2-3, with 7 nucleotides matching TRBD2. Germline values: CDR1 MNHEY, CDR2 SVGEGT. The CDR3 length is 14 residues. V lost 11 bases and J lost 4; bases outside the gene matches: 12. The CDR3, as DNA: TGTGCCGCCCGAGGAAGGGGAGGGCCAGATACGCAGTATTTT. Translation gives CAARGRGGPDTQYF.